This T cell receptor (beta chain) appears in the sequencing data of a study of CD8 T cells in ankylosing spondylitis. A single record per CDR3 protein comes from TCRdb applying MiXCR to the 5' RACE reads. The repertoire holds roughly 170,000 distinct CDR3 sequences, with approximately 10% as singletons. The J segment lost 4 bases and the V segment lost 3 bases, leaving 8 bases of the junction unmatched. This CDR3 is 16 amino acids long. In germline, CDR1 is SGDLS, CDR2 YYNGEE. The source is a female donor with ankylosing spondylitis or in good health (not recorded which). V usage is TRBV9 and J usage is TRBJ2-1; 9 bases align to TRBD2. Sequencing was done on a sample of blood, either unsorted or a sorted T cell fraction (not recorded which). The DNA of the CDR3 is TGTGCCAGCAGCGGGTTAGCGGGAGAGAAGTACAATGAGCAGTTCTTC. Encoded protein: CASSGLAGEKYNEQFF. Using reference TRBV9 and TRBJ2-1 for the parts outside the CDR3, the full variable domain is DSGVTQTPKHLITATGQRVTLRCSPRSGDLSVYWYQQSLDQGLQFLIQYYNGEERAKGNILERFSAQQFPDLHSELNLSSLELGDSALYFCASSGLAGEKYNEQFFGPGTRLTVL.